This record covers a single TCR beta chain. These data originate in a study of CD8 T cells in Susac syndrome. Random-hexamer reverse transcription was applied to roughly 0.5 to 1 ug RNA. An immunoSEQ multiplex PCR amplified TCR beta CDR3 over 54 Vbeta and 13 Jbeta. From the immunoSEQ multiplex PCR reads, TCRdb called clonotypes with MiXCR, one entry per CDR3 protein. This table holds some 150,000 distinct CDR3 sequences, approximately 95% found once. The sample consisted of CD4+ T cells from PBMCs. This clonotype originated in a human donor with Susac syndrome.

The DNA for the CDR3 is TGCGCCAGCAGTGAAGGCCTCACAGATACGCAGTATTTT. Its translation: CASSEGLTDTQYF. The chain carries TRBV10-1 and TRBJ2-3; D not resolved. Germline values: CDR1 WNHNN, CDR2 SYGVQD (reference sequence). The CDR3 covers 13 residues. Deletions cut 3 bases from V and 2 bases from J, with 6 bases between.